The text below deals with one TCR beta chain. Using immunoSEQ multiplex PCR, the repertoire was profiled, and TCRdb retains in-frame clones only, with some absent. The sample has 45,000 to 55,000 clones, 86% seen once. This sample was included in a study of blood T cell repertoires in COVID-19. The germline gives CDR1 LNHNV, CDR2 YYDKDF (reference sequence). The trim removed 0 bases at V and 4 bases at J, leaving 7 bases unmatched. The CDR3 length is 17 residues. V usage is TRBV15 and J usage is TRBJ2-1, with 9 bases lining up with TRBD2. Sequencing was done on a sample of peripheral blood. This receptor was taken from a man between 65 and 80 years old with active COVID-19. The CDR3 spells CATSRDGSSGGYNEQFF. The CDR3 DNA sequence: TGTGCCACCAGCAGAGATGGATCCAGCGGGGGGTACAATGAGCAGTTCTTC.